Described below is a single T cell receptor beta chain sequence and its context. Trimming took off 4 bases at V and 8 bases at J, with 17 bases between the two ends. The V gene's germline CDR1 is GTSNPN and CDR2 SVGIG (reference sequence). This CDR3 is built from 14 residues. These data come from a study of blood T cell repertoires in COVID-19. Study information: Some COVID-19 samples were acute and others convalescent; all came from the United States, Italy and Spain.

Methods used by the authors: Cell counts per sample came from amplifying reference gene primers. This table comes from immunoSEQ multiplex PCR, and its TCRdb copy is limited to in-frame clones, with some not included. The D gene and trimming were derived from the DNA, and the V and J assignments and clone size from that table. The repertoire holds around 200,000 clones, about nine tenths seen once, with less than 25% in the top ten. Material: peripheral blood. The receptor's source is a man between 65 and 85 years old with active or convalescent COVID-19. The chain employs TRBV30 and TRBJ1-4; D perhaps matches TRBD1 (6 bases). The CDR3 is CAWKAGAHAEKLFF. The CDR3 region has the DNA TGTGCCTGGAAGGCGGGGGCACACGCAGAAAAACTGTTTTTT.